What follows describes a single T cell receptor beta chain. The target antigen is unknown. Here immunoSEQ multiplex PCR was the method, and the copy in TCRdb shows in-frame clones only, minus some. Among 45,000 to 60,000 clones listed, approximately 91% were seen once. This entry is derived from a study of graft-versus-host responses after intestinal transplantation. With 6 bases clipped from V and 0 bases from J, the junction kept 4 bases outside the gene matches. Germline V gene data show CDR1 as MNHEY and CDR2 as SVGAGI. The CDR3 spans 14 residues. Specimen: unstimulated CD4+ T cells sorted from spleen or lymph node cells, collected before transplant. This sequence joins TRBV6-5 and TRBJ1-2; 7 nucleotides align to TRBD1. This sequence was found in a human donor who was the organ donor for an intestinal transplant. In DNA, the CDR3 is TGTGCCAGCAGCCGGGGACAGACTAACTATGGCTACACCTTC. Translation gives CASSRGQTNYGYTF.